This T cell receptor (beta chain) was sequenced during a study of T cell clones after liver transplantation. Study information: As an antigen-independent comparator, third-party-reactive TCRbeta sequences came from pre-transplant mixed lymphocyte reactions. Points from the study as a whole: Compared with third party-reactive sequences, donor-reactive ones declined more, independent of withdrawal success.

Only one count was recorded for this clone. Its cognate antigen is unknown. TCRdb's table, derived via immunoSEQ multiplex PCR, lists solely in-frame clones and lacks some. The repertoire includes about 16,000 clones, more than 70% of them detected once, and approximately 35% sits in the top ten. This CDR3 comprises 14 residues. Trimming at V came to 4 bases and at J to 3 bases, leaving 4 bases not matched to a gene. Germline CDR1 reads SGHAT; CDR2 reads FQNNGV. This TCR was sampled from a human patient who received a liver transplant. A subset of T cells may come from the graft donor. The chain uses TRBV11-2 and TRBJ2-7, with TRBD1 matching 9 bases. The sequencing used CD8+ T cells from blood, collected less than 50 months after liver transplant. CDR3 loop: CASSSGTGNYEQYF. DNA of the CDR3: TGTGCCAGCAGCTCGGGGACAGGGAACTACGAGCAGTACTTC.